What follows are 3 T cell receptor beta chains derived from one specimen sequenced in a study of CD8+CD57+ T cells in acquired aplastic anemia. Genomic DNA acted as the template from which TCR beta VDJ combination and CDR3 sequence profiling were carried out. Each CDR3 protein gets one entry after TCRdb re-called the reads with MiXCR. This sample has 150,000 to 200,000 distinct CDR3 sequences, with roughly 50% found just once. Flow cytometry had shown expanded CD8+CD57+ cells in the patients chosen for sequencing. The sample was sorted CD4+, CD8+, or CD8+CD57+ T cells (not recorded which) from PBMCs. The source of these receptors is a human donor with aplastic anemia.

This clonotype was observed a few times. The J gene is TRBJ2-7, the V gene TRBV19; 13 bases are a match to TRBD2. This CDR3 is 15 amino acids long. The trim removed 5 bases at V and 2 bases at J, leaving 3 bases unmatched. CDR1 and CDR2 from the germline V gene are LNHDA and SQIVND (reference sequence). The CDR3 nucleotides read TGTGCCAGTAGTGTGGGGACTAGCGGGACCTACGAGCAGTACTTC. Its protein product is CASSVGTSGTYEQYF.

This clonotype was observed many times. This rearrangement joins TRBV29-1 to TRBJ2-7, with D perhaps matching TRBD2 (5 bases). Trimming left V 7 bases short and J 4 bases short, with 11 bases between. The CDR3 loop spans 11 amino acids. Germline V lookup: CDR1 SQVTM, CDR2 ANQGSEA. CDR3 DNA: TGCAGCGCCCGGACTGCTTACGAGCAGTACTTC. Translating it yields CSARTAYEQYF.

The rearrangement links TRBV11-2 to TRBJ2-5; 8 positions agree with TRBD2. Trimming removed 6 bases from V and 2 bases from J; junction bases left unmatched: 5. Germline-derived CDR1 and CDR2 are SGHAT and FQNNGV. The CDR3 is made up of 14 amino acids. For the CDR3, the DNA is TGTGCCAGCAGGGTGGCGGGGGGACAAGAGACCCAGTACTTC. Translating gives CASRVAGGQETQYF.